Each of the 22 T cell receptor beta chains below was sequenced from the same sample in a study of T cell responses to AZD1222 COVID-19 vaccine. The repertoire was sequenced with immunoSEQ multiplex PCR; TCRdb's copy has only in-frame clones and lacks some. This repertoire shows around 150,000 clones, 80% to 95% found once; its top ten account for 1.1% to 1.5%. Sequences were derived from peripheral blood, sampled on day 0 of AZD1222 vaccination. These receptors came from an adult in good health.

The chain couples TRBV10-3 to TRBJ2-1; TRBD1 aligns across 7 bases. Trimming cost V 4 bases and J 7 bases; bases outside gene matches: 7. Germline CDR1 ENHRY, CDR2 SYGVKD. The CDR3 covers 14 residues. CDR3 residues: CAISGATGYNEQFF. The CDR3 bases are TGTGCCATCAGTGGGGCGACAGGGTATAATGAGCAGTTCTTC.

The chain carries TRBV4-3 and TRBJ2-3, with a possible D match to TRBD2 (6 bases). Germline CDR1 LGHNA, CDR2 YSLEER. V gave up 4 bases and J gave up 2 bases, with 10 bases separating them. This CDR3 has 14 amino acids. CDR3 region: CASSPGLNTDTQYF. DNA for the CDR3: TGCGCCAGCAGCCCGGGACTTAACACAGATACGCAGTATTTT.

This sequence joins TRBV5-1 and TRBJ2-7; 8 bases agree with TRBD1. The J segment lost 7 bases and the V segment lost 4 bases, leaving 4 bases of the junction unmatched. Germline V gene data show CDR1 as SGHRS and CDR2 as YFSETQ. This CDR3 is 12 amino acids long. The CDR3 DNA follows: TGCGCCAGCAGCCCGACAGGGGCTGAGCAGTACTTC. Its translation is CASSPTGAEQYF.

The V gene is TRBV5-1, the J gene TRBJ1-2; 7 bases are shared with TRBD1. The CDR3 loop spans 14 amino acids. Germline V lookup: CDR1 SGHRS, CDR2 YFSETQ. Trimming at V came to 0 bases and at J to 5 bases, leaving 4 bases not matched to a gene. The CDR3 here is CASSLAGQSYGYTF. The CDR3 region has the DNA TGCGCCAGCAGCTTGGCGGGACAGTCTTATGGCTACACCTTC.

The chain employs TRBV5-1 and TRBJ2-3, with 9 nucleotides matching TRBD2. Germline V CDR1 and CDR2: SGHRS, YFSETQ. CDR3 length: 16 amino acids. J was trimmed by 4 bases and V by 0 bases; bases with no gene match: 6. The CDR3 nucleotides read TGCGCCAGCAGCTTGGGTGCGGGGGGGATATCAGATACGCAGTATTTT. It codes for CASSLGAGGISDTQYF.

The CDR3 loop is CASSTDSDNSPLHF. CDR3 nucleotide sequence: TGTGCCAGTAGTACGGACAGTGACAATTCACCCCTCCACTTT. V and J are TRBV19 and TRBJ1-6; the D gene is possibly TRBD1 (6 bases). CDR3 length: 14 amino acids. V dropped 4 bases and J dropped 7 bases, with 11 bases sitting between them. The germline CDR1 and CDR2 sequences are LNHDA and SQIVND (reference sequence).

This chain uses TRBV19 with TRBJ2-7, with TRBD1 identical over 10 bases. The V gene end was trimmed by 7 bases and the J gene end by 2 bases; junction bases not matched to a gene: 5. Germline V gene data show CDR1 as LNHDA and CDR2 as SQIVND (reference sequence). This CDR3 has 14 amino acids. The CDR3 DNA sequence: TGTGCCAGTACCAAGACAGGGGGCCCCTACGAGCAGTACTTC. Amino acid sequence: CASTKTGGPYEQYF.

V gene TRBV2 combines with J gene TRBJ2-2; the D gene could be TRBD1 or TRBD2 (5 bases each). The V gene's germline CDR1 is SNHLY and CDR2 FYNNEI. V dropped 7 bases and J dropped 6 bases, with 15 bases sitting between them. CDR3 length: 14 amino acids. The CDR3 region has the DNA TGTGCCAGCACCGAGGGGTCTAGGGCCGGGGAGCTGTTTTTT. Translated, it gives CASTEGSRAGELFF.

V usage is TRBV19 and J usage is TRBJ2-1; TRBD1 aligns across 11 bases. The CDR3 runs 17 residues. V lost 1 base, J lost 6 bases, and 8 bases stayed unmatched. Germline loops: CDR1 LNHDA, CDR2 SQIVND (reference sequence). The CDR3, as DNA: TGTGCCAGTAGTATAGCGTCAGGACAGGGGGCTTCCAATGAGCAGTTCTTC. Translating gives CASSIASGQGASNEQFF.

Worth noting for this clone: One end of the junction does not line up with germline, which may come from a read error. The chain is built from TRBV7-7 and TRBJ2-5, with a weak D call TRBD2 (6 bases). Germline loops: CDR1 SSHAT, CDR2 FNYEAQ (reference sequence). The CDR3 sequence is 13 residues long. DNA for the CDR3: TGTGCTAGCAGCTTAGAGGGAGGAGAGACCCAGTACTTC. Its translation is CASSLEGGETQYF. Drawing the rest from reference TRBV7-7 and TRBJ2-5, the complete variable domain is GAGVSQSPRYKVTKRGQDVTLRCDPISSHATLYWYQQALGQGPEFLTYFNYEAQPDKSGLPSDRFSAERPEGSISTLTIQRTEQRDSAMYRCASSLEGGETQYFGPGTRLLVL.

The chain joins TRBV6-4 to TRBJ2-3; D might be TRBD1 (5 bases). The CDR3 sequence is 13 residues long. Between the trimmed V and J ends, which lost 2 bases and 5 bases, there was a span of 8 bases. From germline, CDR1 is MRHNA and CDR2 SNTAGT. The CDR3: CASSDARGDTQYF. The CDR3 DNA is TGTGCCAGCAGTGACGCTAGGGGAGATACGCAGTATTTT.

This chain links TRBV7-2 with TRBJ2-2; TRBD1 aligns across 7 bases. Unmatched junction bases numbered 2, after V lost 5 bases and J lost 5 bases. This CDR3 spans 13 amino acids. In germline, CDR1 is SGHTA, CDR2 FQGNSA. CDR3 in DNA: TGTGCCAGCAGCCGGACAGGTACCGGGGAGCTGTTTTTT. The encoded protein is CASSRTGTGELFF.

The CDR3 is CASSLGLRGAVTDTQYF. CDR3 sequence (DNA): TGTGCCAGCAGCTTAGGTCTGAGGGGCGCGGTGACAGATACGCAGTATTTT. The chain employs TRBV7-6 and TRBJ2-3; D assignment may be TRBD1 or TRBD2 (5 bases each). Trimming removed 1 base at V and 3 bases at J, with 17 bases between. In germline, CDR1 is SGHVS, CDR2 FNYEAQ. The CDR3 is made up of 17 amino acids.

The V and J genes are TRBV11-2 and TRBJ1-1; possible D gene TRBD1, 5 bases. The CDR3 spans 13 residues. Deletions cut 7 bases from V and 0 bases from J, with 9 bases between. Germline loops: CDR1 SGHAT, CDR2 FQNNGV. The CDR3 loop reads CASTRQLNTEAFF. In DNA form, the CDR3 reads TGTGCCAGCACAAGACAGCTGAACACTGAAGCTTTCTTT.

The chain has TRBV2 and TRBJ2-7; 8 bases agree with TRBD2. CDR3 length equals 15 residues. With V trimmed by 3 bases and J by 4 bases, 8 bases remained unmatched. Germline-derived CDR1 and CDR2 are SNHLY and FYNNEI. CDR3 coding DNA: TGTGCCAGCAGTGAGCCGGGGGGGATCAAGTACGAGCAGTACTTC. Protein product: CASSEPGGIKYEQYF.

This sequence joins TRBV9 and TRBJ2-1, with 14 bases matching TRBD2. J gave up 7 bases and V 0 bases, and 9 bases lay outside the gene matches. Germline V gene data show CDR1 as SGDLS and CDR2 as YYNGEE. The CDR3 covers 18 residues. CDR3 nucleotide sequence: TGTGCCAGCAGCGTAGCGGGACTAGCGGGAGAGGGAGGTAATGAGCAGTTCTTC. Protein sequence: CASSVAGLAGEGGNEQFF.

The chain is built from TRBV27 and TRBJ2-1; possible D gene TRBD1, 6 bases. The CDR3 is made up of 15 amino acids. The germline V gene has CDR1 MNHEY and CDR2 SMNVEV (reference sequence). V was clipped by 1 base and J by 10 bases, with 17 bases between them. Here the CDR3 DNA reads TGTGCCAGCAGTTTATTGCCGCAGGGGAATGAGGAGCAGTTCTTC. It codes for CASSLLPQGNEEQFF.

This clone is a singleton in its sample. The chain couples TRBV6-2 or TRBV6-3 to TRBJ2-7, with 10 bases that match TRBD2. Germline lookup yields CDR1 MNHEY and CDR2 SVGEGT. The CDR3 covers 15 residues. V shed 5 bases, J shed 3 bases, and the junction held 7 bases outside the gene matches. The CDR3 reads CASSGLAGAIYEQYF. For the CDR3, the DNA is TGTGCCAGCAGTGGCCTAGCGGGAGCTATCTACGAGCAGTACTTC.

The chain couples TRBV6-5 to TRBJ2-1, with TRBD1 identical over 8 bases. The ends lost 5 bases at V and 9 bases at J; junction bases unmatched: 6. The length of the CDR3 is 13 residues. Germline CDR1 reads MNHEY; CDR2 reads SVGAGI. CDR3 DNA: TGTGCCAGCAGTCCGGGACAGGTCGGTGAGCAGTTCTTC. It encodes CASSPGQVGEQFF.

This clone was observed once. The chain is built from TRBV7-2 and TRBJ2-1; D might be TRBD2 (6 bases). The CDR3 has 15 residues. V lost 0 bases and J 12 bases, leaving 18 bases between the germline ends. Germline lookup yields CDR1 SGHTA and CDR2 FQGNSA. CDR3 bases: TGTGCCAGCAGCTTAGCCCCTTACCAGACTAGAGGGCAGTTCTTC. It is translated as CASSLAPYQTRGQFF.

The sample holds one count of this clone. CDR3 in DNA: TGTGCCAGTCCCTATGGCTACACCTTC. Its translation: CASPYGYTF. This sequence joins TRBV19 and TRBJ1-2; no definite D call. CDR1 and CDR2 from the germline V gene are LNHDA and SQIVND (reference sequence). Trimming took off 8 bases at V and 4 bases at J, with 2 bases between the two ends. The length of the CDR3 is 9 residues.

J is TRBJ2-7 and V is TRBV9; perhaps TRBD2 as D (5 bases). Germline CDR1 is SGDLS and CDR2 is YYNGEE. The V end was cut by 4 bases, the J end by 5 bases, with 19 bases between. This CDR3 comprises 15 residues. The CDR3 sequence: CASSLDGAKRNEQYF. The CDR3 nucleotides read TGTGCCAGCAGCTTGGACGGAGCGAAGCGGAACGAGCAGTACTTC.